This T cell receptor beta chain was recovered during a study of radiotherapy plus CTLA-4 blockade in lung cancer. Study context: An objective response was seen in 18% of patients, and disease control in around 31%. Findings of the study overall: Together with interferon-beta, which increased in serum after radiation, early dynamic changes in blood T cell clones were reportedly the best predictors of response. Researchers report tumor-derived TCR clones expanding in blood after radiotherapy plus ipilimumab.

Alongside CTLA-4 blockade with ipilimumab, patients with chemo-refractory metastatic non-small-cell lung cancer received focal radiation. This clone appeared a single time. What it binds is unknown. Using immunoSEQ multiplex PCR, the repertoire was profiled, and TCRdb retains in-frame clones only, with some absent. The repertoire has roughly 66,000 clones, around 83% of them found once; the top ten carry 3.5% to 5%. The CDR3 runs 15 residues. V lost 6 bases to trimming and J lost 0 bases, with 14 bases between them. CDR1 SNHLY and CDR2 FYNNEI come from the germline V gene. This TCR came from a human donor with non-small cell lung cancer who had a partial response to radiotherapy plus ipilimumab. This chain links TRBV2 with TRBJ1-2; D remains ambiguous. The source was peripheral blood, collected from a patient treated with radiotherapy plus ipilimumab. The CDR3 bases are TGTGCCAGCAGCCCAACACCCGAAGCTAACTATGGCTACACCTTC. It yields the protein CASSPTPEANYGYTF.